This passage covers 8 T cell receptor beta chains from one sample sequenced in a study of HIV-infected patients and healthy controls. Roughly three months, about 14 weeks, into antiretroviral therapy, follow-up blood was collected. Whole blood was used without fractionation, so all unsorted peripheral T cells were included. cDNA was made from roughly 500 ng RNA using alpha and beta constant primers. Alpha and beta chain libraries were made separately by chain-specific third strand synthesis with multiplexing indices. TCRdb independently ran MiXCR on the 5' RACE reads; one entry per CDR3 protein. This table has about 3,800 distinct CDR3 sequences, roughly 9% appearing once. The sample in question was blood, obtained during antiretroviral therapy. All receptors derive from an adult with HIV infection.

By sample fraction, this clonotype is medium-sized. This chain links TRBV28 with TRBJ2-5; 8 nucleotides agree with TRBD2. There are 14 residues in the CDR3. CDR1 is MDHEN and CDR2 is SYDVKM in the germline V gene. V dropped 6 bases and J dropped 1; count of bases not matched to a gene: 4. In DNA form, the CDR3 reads TGTGCCAGCAGACCAGGACTAGCCCAAGAGACCCAGTACTTC. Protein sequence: CASRPGLAQETQYF.

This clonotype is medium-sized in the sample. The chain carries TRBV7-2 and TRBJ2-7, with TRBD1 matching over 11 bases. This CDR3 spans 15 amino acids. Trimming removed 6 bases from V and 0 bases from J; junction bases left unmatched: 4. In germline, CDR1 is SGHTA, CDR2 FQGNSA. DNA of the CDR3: TGTGCCAGCAGTTTCGGGACAGGGGGCTCCTACGAGCAGTACTTC. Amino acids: CASSFGTGGSYEQYF.

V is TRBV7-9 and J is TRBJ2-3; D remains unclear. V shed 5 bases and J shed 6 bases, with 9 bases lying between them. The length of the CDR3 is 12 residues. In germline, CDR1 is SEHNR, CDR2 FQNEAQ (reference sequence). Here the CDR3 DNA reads TGTGCCAGCAGCCTCGTAATTGATACGCAGTATTTT. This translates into CASSLVIDTQYF. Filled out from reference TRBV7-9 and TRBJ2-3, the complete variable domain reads DTGVSQNPRHKITKRGQNVTFRCDPISEHNRLYWYRQTLGQGPEFLTYFQNEAQLEKSRLLSDRFSAERPKGSFSTLEIQRTEQGDSAMYLCASSLVIDTQYFGPGTRLTVL.

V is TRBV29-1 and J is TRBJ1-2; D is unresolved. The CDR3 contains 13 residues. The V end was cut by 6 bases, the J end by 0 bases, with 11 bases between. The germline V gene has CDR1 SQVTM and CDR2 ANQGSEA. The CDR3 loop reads CSVNRVPNYGYTF. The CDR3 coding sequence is TGCAGCGTCAACAGAGTCCCTAACTATGGCTACACCTTC.

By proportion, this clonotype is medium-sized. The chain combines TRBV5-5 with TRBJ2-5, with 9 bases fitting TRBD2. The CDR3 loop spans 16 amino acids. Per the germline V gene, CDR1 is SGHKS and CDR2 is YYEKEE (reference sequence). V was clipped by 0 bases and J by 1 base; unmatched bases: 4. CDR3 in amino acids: CASSLGSGGLQETQYF. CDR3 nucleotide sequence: TGTGCCAGCAGCTTGGGTAGCGGGGGACTCCAAGAGACCCAGTACTTC.

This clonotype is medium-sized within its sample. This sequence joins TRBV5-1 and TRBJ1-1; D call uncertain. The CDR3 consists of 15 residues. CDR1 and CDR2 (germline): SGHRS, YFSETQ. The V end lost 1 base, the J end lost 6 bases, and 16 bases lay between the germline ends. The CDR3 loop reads CASSLFGQSGAEAFF. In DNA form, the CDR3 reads TGCGCCAGCAGCTTGTTTGGGCAGAGTGGGGCTGAAGCTTTCTTT. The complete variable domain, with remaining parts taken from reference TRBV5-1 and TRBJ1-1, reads KAGVTQTPRYLIKTRGQQVTLSCSPISGHRSVSWYQQTPGQGLQFLFEYFSETQRNKGNFPGRFSGRQFSNSRSEMNVSTLELGDSALYLCASSLFGQSGAEAFFGQGTRLTVV.

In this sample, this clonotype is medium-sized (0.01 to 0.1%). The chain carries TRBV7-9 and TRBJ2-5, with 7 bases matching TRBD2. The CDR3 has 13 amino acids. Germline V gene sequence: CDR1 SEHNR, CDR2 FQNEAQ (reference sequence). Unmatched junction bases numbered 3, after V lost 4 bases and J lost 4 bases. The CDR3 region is CASSWGGTETQYF. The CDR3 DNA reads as TGTGCCAGCAGCTGGGGAGGGACAGAGACCCAGTACTTC.

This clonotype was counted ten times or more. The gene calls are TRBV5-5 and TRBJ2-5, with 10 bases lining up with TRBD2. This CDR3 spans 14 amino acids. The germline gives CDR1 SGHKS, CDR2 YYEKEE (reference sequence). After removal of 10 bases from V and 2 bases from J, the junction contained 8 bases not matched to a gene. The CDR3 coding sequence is TGTGCCCGCCTTACTAGCGGGGCTCAAGAGACCCAGTACTTC. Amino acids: CARLTSGAQETQYF.